The 5 T cell receptor beta chains below all came from one sample that was sequenced in a study of blood T cell repertoires in COVID-19. Profiled with immunoSEQ multiplex PCR; TCRdb holds only in-frame clones, not every one. Of 300,000 or so clones listed, 87% were seen once; the top ten hold about 7.8%. Material: peripheral blood. All receptors derive from a woman aged 45-59 years who had recovered from COVID-19.

This clone has just one count. The J gene is TRBJ1-4, the V gene TRBV5-1; 7 nucleotides align to TRBD1. CDR3 length: 15 residues. Trimming at V came to 0 bases and at J to 9 bases, leaving 8 bases not matched to a gene. The germline V gene encodes CDR1 SGHRS and CDR2 YFSETQ. CDR3 in DNA: TGCGCCAGCAGCTTGGTAGGGGGCATCGGGCAAAAACTGTTTTTT. Encoded protein: CASSLVGGIGQKLFF.

This chain joins TRBV4-3 and TRBJ2-1, with 8 bases fitting TRBD2. The CDR3 length is 16 residues. Germline V gene data show CDR1 as LGHNA and CDR2 as YSLEER. J gave up 9 bases and V 0 bases, and 10 bases lay outside the gene matches. CDR3 loop: CASSQDFGGRWGEQFF. The DNA for the CDR3 is TGCGCCAGCAGCCAAGATTTCGGCGGGAGGTGGGGTGAGCAGTTCTTC.

V and J are TRBV27 and TRBJ1-2, with TRBD1 matching over 7 bases. This CDR3 is built from 13 residues. The ends lost 5 bases at V and 8 bases at J; junction bases unmatched: 8. CDR1 is MNHEY and CDR2 is SMNVEV in the germline V gene (reference sequence). The CDR3, as DNA: TGTGCCAGCAGTGGAACAGGGGTTGGAGGCTACACCTTC. Its translation is CASSGTGVGGYTF.

J is TRBJ1-1 and V is TRBV11-3; 10 nucleotides align to TRBD1. Germline trimming cut 3 bases from V and 5 bases from J; bases unmatched to any gene: 3. CDR1 and CDR2 (germline): SGHNT, YENEEA. This CDR3 comprises 14 residues. For the CDR3, the DNA is TGTGCCAGCAGCTTGACAGGGGGCATGACTGAAGCTTTCTTT. Translated: CASSLTGGMTEAFF.

The chain combines TRBV5-1 with TRBJ2-7, with 9 bases fitting TRBD2. This CDR3 has 15 amino acids. Germline V gives CDR1 SGHRS, CDR2 YFSETQ. The V gene end was trimmed by 4 bases and the J gene end by 1 base; junction bases not matched to a gene: 6. The chain's CDR3 is CASSPLAGMSYEQYF. CDR3 DNA sequence: TGCGCCAGCAGCCCCCTAGCGGGAATGTCCTACGAGCAGTACTTC.